Below are 26 T cell receptor beta chains sequenced from a single sample in a study of T cell repertoires in cytomegalovirus infection. These receptors have no known antigen. MiXCR was run by TCRdb on the reads, yielding one entry per CDR3 protein. This table has about a million distinct CDR3 sequences, less than 35% appearing once. This sample comprised cultured CD8+ T cells from PBMCs, obtained from culture after CMV antigen stimulation. These TCRs come from a human donor in good health (CMV status not recorded). Some clones in this sample may be carry-over from other donors' samples.

This clonotype was counted ten times or more. The chain links TRBV11-3 to TRBJ2-5, with TRBD2 identical over 7 bases. Per germline, CDR1 SGHNT and CDR2 YENEEA. The CDR3 is 14 residues long. V lost 1 base, J lost 5 bases, and 4 bases stayed unmatched. The CDR3 nucleotides are TGTGCCAGCAGCTTAGGAGCGGGGACGGAGACCCAGTACTTC. Translating it yields CASSLGAGTETQYF.

This chain joins TRBV5-6 and TRBJ2-1; TRBD1 matches at 10 bases. This CDR3 is 18 amino acids long. Germline V gives CDR1 SGHDT, CDR2 YYEEEE. Trimming at V came to 3 bases and at J to 10 bases, leaving 19 bases not matched to a gene. The CDR3 protein is CASSSGTGEYAYKGEQFF. DNA for the CDR3: TGTGCCAGCAGCTCCGGGACAGGGGAGTATGCCTACAAGGGGGAGCAGTTCTTC.

Comments on this clonotype: A much larger clone is a single base away; this may be a read error. The chain's CDR3 is CTSSSWTGRGETQYF. The CDR3, as DNA: TGTACCAGCAGCTCCTGGACAGGGCGAGGAGAGACCCAGTACTTC. The rearrangement uses TRBV7-9 and TRBJ2-5, with 8 bases identical to TRBD1. CDR3 size: 15 residues. Germline V gene sequence: CDR1 SEHNR, CDR2 FQNEAQ (reference sequence).

The J gene is TRBJ1-3, the V gene TRBV11-2; D call uncertain. V was cut by 5 bases and J by 13 bases, with 15 bases left in between. Germline-derived CDR1 and CDR2 are SGHAT and FQNNGV. The CDR3 sequence is 12 residues long. CDR3 region: CASSGIGGRIYF. CDR3 in DNA: TGTGCCAGCAGCGGAATCGGAGGGCGGATATATTTT. The entire variable domain, with the rest obtained from reference TRBV11-2 and TRBJ1-3, is as follows: EAGVAQSPRYKIIEKRQSVAFWCNPISGHATLYWYQQILGQGPKLLIQFQNNGVVDDSQLPKDRFSAERLKGVDSTLKIQPAKLEDSAVYLCASSGIGGRIYFGEGSWLTVV.

This clonotype has more than one count but fewer than ten. The J gene is TRBJ1-2, the V gene TRBV7-8; 8 bases fit TRBD1. Trimming cost V 5 bases and J 6 bases; bases outside gene matches: 8. Germline CDR1 and CDR2: SGHVS and FQNEAQ. The CDR3 has 14 amino acids. CDR3 DNA sequence: TGTGCCAGCAGCGACTCCAACAGGGGGAATGGCTACACCTTC. Residues: CASSDSNRGNGYTF.

This clonotype was detected only a few times. The V and J genes are TRBV5-1 and TRBJ1-4, with D possibly TRBD1 on 5 matching bases. The germline gives CDR1 SGHRS, CDR2 YFSETQ. The V end was cut by 1 base, the J end by 5 bases, with 15 bases between. The CDR3 contains 16 residues. In DNA, the CDR3 is TGCGCCAGCAGCTTGCGTTCTGGGCCAGGGAATGAAAAACTGTTTTTT. It encodes CASSLRSGPGNEKLFF.

In this sample, this clonotype turned up a few times. The chain carries TRBV7-2 and TRBJ1-2; D remains ambiguous. This CDR3 region has 15 residues. Germline values: CDR1 SGHTA, CDR2 FQGNSA. Trimming left V 1 base short and J 6 bases short, with 15 bases between. The CDR3 region is CASSLGPIRMDGYTF. In DNA form, the CDR3 reads TGTGCCAGCAGCTTAGGGCCCATCAGGATGGATGGCTACACCTTC.

In its sample, this clonotype was seen many times. CDR3: CASSYSGRGGVSSYEQYF. The CDR3 nucleotides read TGTGCCAGCAGCTATTCAGGGCGGGGGGGCGTTAGTTCCTACGAGCAGTACTTC. The gene calls are TRBV7-8 and TRBJ2-7; the match to TRBD2 covers 9 bases. V was clipped by 4 bases and J by 1 base; unmatched bases: 14. CDR3 size: 18 residues. Looked up from germline, CDR1 is SGHVS and CDR2 is FQNEAQ.

This clonotype was counted many times. The chain uses TRBV7-8 and TRBJ1-4; D is unclear. This CDR3 has 16 residues. V lost 5 bases and J lost 6, with 19 bases in between. Germline lookup yields CDR1 SGHVS and CDR2 FQNEAQ. CDR3 amino acids: CASSNVIRAGDEKLFF. For the CDR3, the DNA is TGTGCCAGCAGCAACGTTATCCGGGCCGGGGATGAAAAACTGTTTTTT.

This clonotype was counted only a few times. The rearrangement links TRBV7-9 to TRBJ1-2; possible D gene TRBD1, 5 bases. This CDR3 has 15 residues. Germline-derived CDR1 and CDR2 are SEHNR and FQNEAQ (reference sequence). V was cut by 5 bases and J by 4 bases, with 17 bases left in between. The CDR3 is CASSDGAFPPYGYTF. CDR3 sequence (DNA): TGTGCCAGCAGCGACGGGGCCTTTCCCCCCTATGGCTACACCTTC.

There are many counts of this clonotype. This sequence joins TRBV7-2 and TRBJ2-1; 8 bases are shared with TRBD2. The CDR3 covers 11 residues. Germline CDR1 is SGHTA and CDR2 is FQGNSA. The junction had 4 bases not matched to a gene; V was cut back by 3 bases and J by 15 bases. CDR3 region: CASSFGGASFF. CDR3 DNA sequence: TGTGCCAGCAGCTTCGGGGGGGCCTCGTTCTTC.

This chain uses TRBV6-5 with TRBJ1-2, with 8 bases lining up with TRBD1. CDR3 length: 15 residues. Germline assignment: CDR1 MNHEY and CDR2 SVGAGI. Losses at the gene ends were 3 bases for V and 10 bases for J; bases not matched to a gene: 13. The CDR3 loop reads CASSYGTGPLRSYTF. The CDR3 nucleotides read TGTGCCAGCAGTTATGGGACAGGCCCGCTTCGTTCCTACACCTTC.

The genes are TRBV12-3 or TRBV12-4 and TRBJ1-4, with D possibly matching TRBD1 (5 bases). This CDR3 comprises 18 residues. V was clipped by 6 bases and J by 6 bases, with 26 bases between them. The CDR3 here is CASSNSIVERDGHEKLFF. The CDR3, as DNA: TGTGCCAGCAGCAACAGTATTGTGGAGCGGGACGGGCATGAAAAACTGTTTTTT.

This clonotype was detected only once. The chain has TRBV6-2 or TRBV6-3 and TRBJ1-5; D call uncertain. The CDR3 is 13 residues long. Trimming pared 0 bases from V and 7 bases from J, leaving 7 bases between. Germline V gene lookup returns CDR1 MNHEY and CDR2 SVGEGT. The CDR3 DNA follows: TGTGCCAGCAGTTACTCGAAGGGACAGCCCCAGCATTTT. This codes for CASSYSKGQPQHF.

V is TRBV10-3 and J is TRBJ2-3, with D tentatively TRBD1 (6 bases). The V gene lost 1 base and the J gene lost 2 bases, with 13 bases spanning the gap. The CDR3 totals 16 residues. Germline V gene data show CDR1 as ENHRY and CDR2 as SYGVKD. The CDR3 DNA reads TGTGCCATCAGTGAGTTTGAAGGGGGTAACACAGATACGCAGTATTTT. It codes for CAISEFEGGNTDTQYF.

As to this clonotype: This clone may be a read error of a much larger clone one base away. V is TRBV7-2 and J is TRBJ2-7; D is ambiguous. V was pared by 5 bases and J by 3 bases, with 14 bases between. Per the germline V gene, CDR1 is SGHTA and CDR2 is FQGNSA. The CDR3 extends over 14 amino acids. The CDR3 spells CASSPNELVYEQYF. CDR3 in DNA: TGTGCCAGCAGCCCGAACGAGCTGGTCTACGAGCAGTACTTC.

At least ten counts were recorded for this clonotype. The V and J genes are TRBV6-1 and TRBJ1-1, with 7 nucleotides matching TRBD1. CDR1 and CDR2 (germline): MNHNS, SASEGT. Losses at the gene ends were 10 bases for V and 3 bases for J; bases not matched to a gene: 14. CDR3 length: 15 amino acids. As DNA, the CDR3 is TGTGCCACCCTTAAAATCAGGGGGGGAGACACTGAAGCTTTCTTT. This codes for CATLKIRGGDTEAFF.

There are many counts of this clonotype. This rearrangement joins TRBV7-9 to TRBJ1-1, with D perhaps matching TRBD1 (6 bases). The germline CDR1 and CDR2 sequences are SEHNR and FQNEAQ (reference sequence). The CDR3 sequence is 13 residues long. V lost 3 bases and J lost 5, with 10 bases in between. For the CDR3, the DNA is TGTGCCAGCAGCTTGTCAGGGGTTACTGAAGCTTTCTTT. This translates into CASSLSGVTEAFF.

This CDR3 reads CASSLKSTDPRVTEAFF. As DNA, the CDR3 is TGCGCCAGCAGCTTGAAATCCACCGATCCGAGAGTTACTGAAGCTTTCTTT. The chain carries TRBV5-1 and TRBJ1-1; D not certain. The CDR3 length is 17 residues. V was cut by 1 base and J by 5 bases, with 21 bases left in between. Looked up from germline, CDR1 is SGHRS and CDR2 is YFSETQ.

The table lists this clonotype with a few counts. V usage is TRBV7-4 and J usage is TRBJ2-5, with 7 bases lining up with TRBD2. Germline CDR1 and CDR2: SGHVT and SQSDAQ. Trimming removed 2 bases from V and 1 base from J; junction bases left unmatched: 4. The CDR3 runs 15 residues. The CDR3 here is CASSLRASGQETQYF. The CDR3 nucleotides read TGTGCCAGCAGCTTAAGGGCTAGCGGCCAAGAGACCCAGTACTTC.

This rearrangement joins TRBV11-1 to TRBJ1-3, with unresolved D. The germline V gene encodes CDR1 SGHAT and CDR2 FQDESV (reference sequence). This CDR3 region has 16 residues. With 2 bases removed from V and 0 bases from J, the gap between germline ends came to 11 bases. CDR3 nucleotides: TGTGCCAGCAGCTTATCAGGTGGATTCTCTGGAAACACCATATATTTT. Its translation: CASSLSGGFSGNTIYF. Full variable domain (outside the CDR3, taken from reference TRBV11-1 and TRBJ1-3): EAEVAQSPRYKITEKSQAVAFWCDPISGHATLYWYRQILGQGPELLVQFQDESVVDDSQLPKDRFSAERLKGVDSTLKIQPAELGDSAMYLCASSLSGGFSGNTIYFGEGSWLTVV.

This clonotype has more than one count but fewer than ten. The rearrangement uses TRBV10-2 and TRBJ2-1; 11 nucleotides match TRBD2. Germline CDR1 is WSHSY and CDR2 is SAAADI. CDR3 length equals 14 residues. The J segment lost 8 bases and the V segment lost 5 bases, leaving 5 bases of the junction unmatched. The CDR3 protein is CASSLAGGADEQFF. CDR3 sequence (DNA): TGCGCCAGCAGTCTAGCGGGGGGCGCGGATGAGCAGTTCTTC.

In this sample, this clonotype turned up a few times. The chain carries TRBV6-2 or TRBV6-3 and TRBJ2-5, with D hard to call. This CDR3 is 14 amino acids long. Trimming stripped 2 bases from V and 4 bases from J, with 11 bases between. Germline CDR1 and CDR2: MNHEY and SVGEGT. The CDR3 DNA reads TGTGCCAGCAGTTACGGAAACACACTAGAGACCCAGTACTTC. Protein: CASSYGNTLETQYF.

The chain joins TRBV5-4 to TRBJ1-1; 10 bases agree with TRBD1. Germline loops: CDR1 SGHNT, CDR2 YYREEE (reference sequence). This CDR3 region has 15 residues. Trimming cost V 5 bases and J 6 bases; bases outside gene matches: 10. The chain's CDR3 is CASRLETGGAAEAFF. The CDR3 coding sequence is TGTGCCAGCAGACTCGAGACAGGGGGCGCGGCTGAAGCTTTCTTT. Looking up the rest from reference TRBV5-4 and TRBJ1-1 gives the full variable domain: ETGVTQSPTHLIKTRGQQVTLRCSSQSGHNTVSWYQQALGQGPQFIFQYYREEENGRGNFPPRFSGLQFPNYSSELNVNALELDDSALYLCASRLETGGAAEAFFGQGTRLTVV.

The chain joins TRBV6-5 to TRBJ2-2; D gene ambiguous. This CDR3 has 14 residues. The germline V and J ends were trimmed by 0 bases and 5 bases, with 7 bases remaining between them. Per germline, CDR1 MNHEY and CDR2 SVGAGI. The CDR3 nucleotides read TGTGCCAGCAGTTACTCGATGGGTACCGGGGAGCTGTTTTTT. Protein product: CASSYSMGTGELFF.

The rearrangement links TRBV11-2 to TRBJ1-1; 7 bases are a match to TRBD1. With V trimmed by 5 bases and J by 3 bases, 15 bases remained unmatched. The CDR3 length is 17 residues. From germline, CDR1 is SGHAT and CDR2 FQNNGV. Here the CDR3 reads CASSQGRGDREDTEAFF. The CDR3 region has the DNA TGTGCCAGCAGCCAAGGGAGAGGCGACAGGGAGGACACTGAAGCTTTCTTT.